These 16 T cell receptor beta chains were sequenced from one sample in a study of blood T cell repertoires in COVID-19 (dated by TCRdb to 2019 to 2021). Library construction relied on the immunoSEQ multiplex PCR assay. TCRdb took this table from immuneACCESS and kept in-frame rearrangements with V and J called. Such tables lack part of the clones; where checked against another copy, unresolved V genes explain under half of the gap, and the rest is unexplained. The sample profile shows about 240,000 clones; about 90% of them were found once. The ten largest clones represent 6% to 9% of the sample. Sample: peripheral blood. The receptors shown here come from a man in his 60s who had recovered from COVID-19.

This clone was counted only a few times. The chain combines TRBV5-1 with TRBJ1-1; D is uncertain. CDR3 length: 14 residues. Trimming removed 0 bases from V and 0 bases from J, with 6 bases in between. The V gene's germline CDR1 is SGHRS and CDR2 YFSETQ. This CDR3 is CASSLVQLNTEAFF. CDR3 nucleotides: TGCGCCAGCAGCTTGGTACAACTGAACACTGAAGCTTTCTTT.

This chain links TRBV6-6 with TRBJ2-7; D call uncertain. This CDR3 region has 14 residues. V was trimmed by 6 bases and J by 2 bases, leaving 14 bases between them. Germline CDR1 and CDR2: MNHNY and SVGAGI (reference sequence). The CDR3 region has the DNA TGTGCCAGCAGATCCGGATCTGGGCCCTACGAGCAGTACTTC. Its translation is CASRSGSGPYEQYF.

The chain links TRBV9 to TRBJ2-7, with D tentatively TRBD1 (6 bases). V shed 0 bases and J shed 3 bases, with 13 bases lying between them. The CDR3 contains 15 residues. Germline-derived CDR1 and CDR2 are SGDLS and YYNGEE. This CDR3 reads CASSVAADRIYEQYF. As DNA, the CDR3 is TGTGCCAGCAGCGTAGCGGCCGACAGGATCTACGAGCAGTACTTC.

This chain links TRBV15 with TRBJ1-6; TRBD1 might be the D (6 bases). In germline, CDR1 is LNHNV, CDR2 YYDKDF (reference sequence). The CDR3 consists of 15 residues. V gave up 8 bases and J gave up 7 bases, with 18 bases separating them. This CDR3 reads CATQRVTGRNSPLHF. In nucleotides, the CDR3 is TGTGCCACCCAAAGGGTAACAGGGCGCAATTCACCCCTCCACTTT.

The chain employs TRBV24-1 and TRBJ1-2, with D unresolved. Trimming left V 2 bases short and J 2 bases short, with 8 bases between. The CDR3 spans 14 residues. CDR1 is KGHDR, CDR2 SFDVKD, per germline. As DNA, the CDR3 is TGTGCCACCAGTGATTCCTACAGCAACTATGGCTACACCTTC. It yields the protein CATSDSYSNYGYTF.

The chain couples TRBV3-1 (or the pseudogene TRBV3-2) to TRBJ2-1, with TRBD2 matching 11 bases. The CDR3 extends over 14 amino acids. Germline CDR1 LGHDT, CDR2 YNNKEL (reference sequence). Trimming at V came to 5 bases and at J to 5 bases, leaving 2 bases not matched to a gene. CDR3 in amino acids: CASSLAGGHNEQFF. For the CDR3, the DNA is TGTGCCAGCAGCTTAGCGGGGGGGCACAATGAGCAGTTCTTC.

The V call is TRBV6-1, the J call TRBJ1-5, with 7 bases fitting TRBD1. Germline V gene sequence: CDR1 MNHNS, CDR2 SASEGT. This CDR3 comprises 14 residues. The junction had 6 bases not matched to a gene; V was cut back by 3 bases and J by 7 bases. The CDR3 DNA sequence: TGTGCCAGCAGTGATCGACAGGGTGGGCAGCCCCAGCATTTT. Translation: CASSDRQGGQPQHF.

This chain joins TRBV11-2 and TRBJ1-6; D is unclear. In germline, CDR1 is SGHAT, CDR2 FQNNGV. The CDR3 length is 17 residues. The V and J ends lost 2 bases and 5 bases respectively, with 16 bases between them. The CDR3 nucleotides read TGTGCCAGCAGCTTACCTCAGGTTAAAATCCATAATTCACCCCTCCACTTT. Protein product: CASSLPQVKIHNSPLHF.

The chain carries TRBV4-2 and TRBJ1-6, with unresolved D. The germline CDR1 and CDR2 sequences are LGHNA and YNFKEQ. V was trimmed by 4 bases and J by 6 bases, leaving 13 bases between them. This CDR3 has 15 amino acids. The CDR3 protein is CASSPSSGSNSPLHF. The CDR3 nucleotides read TGTGCCAGCAGCCCAAGCTCGGGGTCTAATTCACCCCTCCACTTT.

The chain carries TRBV18 and TRBJ1-1; maybe TRBD1 (6 bases). Germline CDR1 is KGHSH and CDR2 is LQKENI. Trimming took 3 bases from V and 1 from J, leaving 21 bases between them. This CDR3 region has 18 residues. The CDR3 DNA is TGTGCCAGCTCACCCTATGGGACACCCCAAAAGGGGAACACTGAAGCTTTCTTT. It yields the protein CASSPYGTPQKGNTEAFF.

V gene TRBV6-1 combines with J gene TRBJ2-3; D is uncertain. This CDR3 contains 13 residues. Germline V gene sequence: CDR1 MNHNS, CDR2 SASEGT. With 2 bases removed from V and 8 bases from J, the gap between germline ends came to 11 bases. CDR3 in DNA: TGTGCCAGCAGTGAATTCGCAGGCCGTACGCAGTATTTT. It codes for CASSEFAGRTQYF.

The V and J genes are TRBV30 and TRBJ2-2, with a tentative D call TRBD1 (7 bases). CDR3 length equals 13 residues. V gave up 3 bases and J gave up 9 bases, with 14 bases separating them. Germline CDR1 GTSNPN, CDR2 SVGIG (reference sequence). CDR3 in DNA: TGTGCCTGGAGGCAGGGGGGAGTCCGGGAGCTGTTTTTT. Protein sequence: CAWRQGGVRELFF. Based on the CDR3 plus reference TRBV30 and TRBJ2-2, the full variable domain is SQTIHQWPATLVQPVGSPLSLECTVEGTSNPNLYWYRQAAGRGLQLLFYSVGIGQISSEVPQNLSASRPQDRQFILSSKKLLLSDSGFYLCAWRQGGVRELFFGEGSRLTVL.

The chain uses TRBV27 and TRBJ1-5; 7 bases align to TRBD1. This CDR3 has 15 amino acids. The V gene's germline CDR1 is MNHEY and CDR2 SMNVEV (reference sequence). V lost 2 bases to trimming and J lost 2 bases; unmatched junction nucleotides: 3. The CDR3 DNA follows: TGTGCCAGCAGTTTAAGCCAGGGGGGCAATCAGCCCCAGCATTTT. Translating it yields CASSLSQGGNQPQHF.

This chain uses TRBV4-1 with TRBJ2-2; 7 nucleotides align to TRBD2. The length of the CDR3 is 17 residues. The germline CDR1 and CDR2 sequences are MGHRA and YSYEKL. V was clipped by 0 bases and J by 5 bases; unmatched bases: 9. The CDR3 bases are TGCGCCAGCAGCCAAGATGGTAGCGGGTGGCAAACCGGGGAGCTGTTTTTT. It specifies CASSQDGSGWQTGELFF.

The rearrangement links TRBV9 to TRBJ2-3, with 8 bases that match TRBD2. J gave up 5 bases and V 0 bases, and 5 bases lay outside the gene matches. Germline CDR1 and CDR2: SGDLS and YYNGEE. The CDR3 has 15 residues. CDR3 DNA sequence: TGTGCCAGCAGCGTAGAGGGGACTAGGATAGATACGCAGTATTTT. As protein: CASSVEGTRIDTQYF. Together with reference TRBV9 and TRBJ2-3, the CDR3 gives the full variable domain: DSGVTQTPKHLITATGQRVTLRCSPRSGDLSVYWYQQSLDQGLQFLIQYYNGEERAKGNILERFSAQQFPDLHSELNLSSLELGDSALYFCASSVEGTRIDTQYFGPGTRLTVL.

The J gene is TRBJ2-7, the V gene TRBV27; 9 bases map to TRBD2. This CDR3 is built from 14 residues. Germline trimming cut 7 bases from V and 4 bases from J; bases unmatched to any gene: 8. The germline V gene has CDR1 MNHEY and CDR2 SMNVEV (reference sequence). This CDR3 reads CASTQVSGGYEQYF. The CDR3 nucleotides are TGTGCCAGCACCCAGGTTAGCGGGGGTTACGAGCAGTACTTC.